The 32 T cell receptor beta chains given below trace back to one sample, sequenced in a study of T cells in women clearing cervical HPV infection. TCRdb keeps only in-frame clones here, not all; method: immunoSEQ multiplex PCR. This listing includes about 36,000 clones. Sequencing input: blood buffy coat. The source of these receptors is a woman aged 18-70 years with a cervical HPV16 infection that either progressed to CIN3+ or cleared (not recorded which).

Worth noting for this clone: The read ends 3 residues early relative to the CDR3; the germline J gene fills the gap. The V gene is TRBV18, the J gene TRBJ2-7; possibly TRBD2 for D (5 bases). Germline CDR1 is KGHSH and CDR2 is LQKENI. V gave up 3 bases and J gave up 3 bases, with 18 bases separating them. The length of the CDR3 is 16 residues. CDR3 region: CASSPTPPGTSYEQYF. The DNA read from the CDR3 is TGTGCCAGCTCACCTACCCCGCCAGGCACTAGCTACGAG.

As for this clone: The read halts 3 residues ahead of the CDR3 end, with the missing end drawn from the germline J gene. The chain employs TRBV7-9 and TRBJ1-2; 10 bases fit TRBD1. The CDR3 is made up of 14 amino acids. Germline V CDR1 and CDR2: SEHNR, FQNEAQ (reference sequence). Trimming at V came to 3 bases and at J to 5 bases, leaving 3 bases not matched to a gene. CDR3 residues: CASSFGQGGYGYTF. Incomplete CDR3 DNA: TGTGCCAGCAGCTTCGGACAGGGGGGGTATGGC.

Points on this clone: The CDR3 end falls 3 residues outside the read, so it is completed with the germline J gene. The chain couples TRBV2 to TRBJ2-1; 15 bases are shared with TRBD2. Germline values: CDR1 SNHLY, CDR2 FYNNEI. This CDR3 contains 16 residues. J was trimmed by 7 bases and V by 2 bases; bases with no gene match: 3. Incomplete CDR3 DNA: TGTGCCAGCAGTGAATTAGGACTAGCGGGGGGGAATGAG. This translates into CASSELGLAGGNE. The whole CDR3 sequence reads CASSELGLAGGNEQFF.

Concerning this clone: The CDR3 extends 3 residues past the end of the read, so its final part is completed from the germline J gene. The chain combines TRBV20-1 with TRBJ1-2, with unresolved D. The germline V gene encodes CDR1 DFQATT and CDR2 SNEGSKA (reference sequence). The V and J ends lost 6 bases and 5 bases respectively, with 13 bases between them. The CDR3 length is 12 residues. Partial CDR3 DNA: TGCAGTGCCCCGGAAGGCGGATATGGC. It yields the protein CSAPEGGYG. The complete CDR3 sequence is CSAPEGGYGYTF.

Concerning this clone itself: The CDR3 goes on 3 residues after the read ends, and that part is filled in from the germline J gene. This sample includes further DNA sequences coding for the same CDR3. V is TRBV2 and J is TRBJ2-1, with TRBD2 matching over 14 bases. Per the germline V gene, CDR1 is SNHLY and CDR2 is FYNNEI. Trimming cost V 6 bases and J 6 bases; bases outside gene matches: 4. This CDR3 is built from 15 residues. CDR3 sequence: CASSGTSGGVNEQFF. The covered CDR3 bases are TGTGCCAGCAGCGGGACTAGCGGGGGCGTCAATGAG.

Details on this clone: The read comes to an end 3 residues before the CDR3 does, leaving the germline J gene to fill in the end. This chain uses TRBV7-6 with TRBJ1-2; 12 nucleotides agree with TRBD1. The CDR3 consists of 16 residues. V was clipped by 5 bases and J by 4 bases; unmatched bases: 8. Germline CDR1 SGHVS, CDR2 FNYEAQ. CDR3 DNA (partial): TGTGCCAGCAGCCCGGGACAGGGGGCGCGGGGCTATGGC. Translating it yields CASSPGQGARGYG. The complete CDR3 reads CASSPGQGARGYGYTF.

Concerning this clone: The CDR3 end falls 3 residues outside the read, so it is completed with the germline J gene. The genes are TRBV5-1 and TRBJ2-3; TRBD2 aligns across 9 bases. CDR3 length equals 18 residues. Per the germline V gene, CDR1 is SGHRS and CDR2 is YFSETQ. Losses at the gene ends were 4 bases for V and 0 bases for J; bases not matched to a gene: 12. The CDR3 spells CASSRLAGAPFSTDTQYF. The CDR3 bases that were read are TGCGCCAGCAGCCGGTTAGCGGGGGCTCCTTTTAGCACAGATACG.

On this clone: The read gets to within 3 residues of the CDR3 end, and the germline J gene fills in the rest. The V gene is TRBV20-1, the J gene TRBJ2-3, with 12 bases that match TRBD2. CDR1 is DFQATT, CDR2 SNEGSKA, per germline (reference sequence). CDR3 size: 16 residues. CDR3 DNA, as far as it was read: TGCAGTGCCTCGACTAGCGGGAGTCGGGGTGGGGAGACG. Translation gives CSASTSGSRGGET. The complete CDR3 sequence is CSASTSGSRGGETQYF.

Regarding this clone: The read terminates 3 residues before the CDR3 end, so the remaining end is supplied by the germline J gene. The chain employs TRBV5-1 and TRBJ1-6; 11 nucleotides align to TRBD1. The CDR3 contains 18 residues. V shed 3 bases, J shed 2 bases, and the junction held 7 bases outside the gene matches. Germline loops: CDR1 SGHRS, CDR2 YFSETQ. The chain's CDR3 is CASSWTGQGATYNSPLHF. The DNA read from the CDR3 is TGCGCCAGCAGCTGGACCGGACAGGGGGCCACCTATAATTCACCC.

As concerns this clone: The read halts 3 residues ahead of the CDR3 end, with the missing end drawn from the germline J gene. V and J are TRBV18 and TRBJ2-3; TRBD1 matches at 7 bases. Germline V CDR1 and CDR2: KGHSH, LQKENI. The CDR3 is made up of 17 amino acids. CDR3 region: CASSPTRGQGGNQPQYF. The part of the CDR3 DNA that was read is TGTGCCAGCTCACCGACAAGAGGCCAAGGGGGCAATCAGCCG. Supplemented by reference TRBV18 and TRBJ2-3, the full variable domain reads NAGVMQNPRHLVRRRGQEARLRCSPMKGHSHVYWYRQLPEEGLKFMVYLQKENIIDESGMPKERFSAEFPKEGPSILRIQQVVRGDSAAYFCASSPTRGQGGNQPQYFGPGTRLTVL.

Points on this clone: The CDR3 end falls 3 residues outside the read, so it is completed with the germline J gene. The chain recombines TRBV7-2 with TRBJ2-7, with D possibly TRBD2 on 6 matching bases. Trimming left V 1 base short and J 2 bases short, with 9 bases between. Germline lookup yields CDR1 SGHTA and CDR2 FQGNSA. The CDR3 contains 14 residues. The CDR3 loop is CASSLVAGTYEQYF. The DNA read from the CDR3 is TGTGCCAGCAGCTTAGTCGCGGGGACCTACGAG.

CDR3 DNA (partial): TGTGCCAGCTCGTTACAGGGGCCCCCAGGGAACACTGAA. Residues: CASSLQGPPGNTE. The full CDR3 protein is CASSLQGPPGNTEAFF. The chain links TRBV18 to TRBJ1-1, with 7 positions matching TRBD1. The read terminates 3 residues ahead of where the CDR3 ends, so the germline J gene completes it. CDR1 and CDR2 (germline): KGHSH, LQKENI. The CDR3 spans 16 residues. Germline trimming cut 6 bases from V and 1 base from J; bases unmatched to any gene: 11.

On this clone: The read stops 3 residues short of the end of the CDR3; the missing end is completed from the germline J gene. This sample includes further DNA sequences coding for the same CDR3. V gene TRBV6-2 or TRBV6-3 combines with J gene TRBJ1-2; possible D gene TRBD1, 5 bases. V was trimmed by 5 bases and J by 6 bases, leaving 10 bases between them. Per germline, CDR1 MNHEY and CDR2 SVGEGT. This CDR3 has 12 amino acids. The sequenced part of the CDR3 DNA is TGTGCCAGCAGTCACCAGGGAAATGGC. Encoded protein: CASSHQGNG. The CDR3, in full, reads CASSHQGNGYTF.

A note on this clone: The read gets to within 3 residues of the CDR3 end, and the germline J gene fills in the rest. The rearrangement joins TRBV18 to TRBJ2-1; TRBD2 agrees at 7 bases. Germline-derived CDR1 and CDR2 are KGHSH and LQKENI. This CDR3 has 15 amino acids. Trimming removed 3 bases from V and 4 bases from J; junction bases left unmatched: 6. The part of the CDR3 DNA that was read is TGTGCCAGCTCACCGACCGGGGGGACTTACAATGAG. It yields the protein CASSPTGGTYNE. The CDR3 as a whole reads CASSPTGGTYNEQFF.

Regarding this clone: One end of the junction does not line up with germline, which may come from a read error. The same CDR3 can be traced to other DNA sequences in this sample. The sequenced part of the CDR3 DNA is TGCAGCGTCGCCGGGACAGCGAACTCTGGAAACACG. Its translation: CSVAGTANSGNT. The whole CDR3 region reads CSVAGTANSGNTIYF. The rearrangement links TRBV29-1 to TRBJ1-3; 7 bases match TRBD1. The read ends 3 residues before the CDR3 terminus; that terminus is restored from the germline J gene. From germline, CDR1 is SQVTM and CDR2 ANQGSEA. The CDR3 spans 15 residues.

Notes on this clone: The read falls 3 residues short of the CDR3 end, and the missing part is taken from the germline J gene. The chain recombines TRBV19 with TRBJ1-5; D call uncertain. The germline gives CDR1 LNHDA, CDR2 SQIVND (reference sequence). This CDR3 contains 13 residues. V lost 5 bases, J lost 1 base, and 6 bases lay in between. The CDR3 bases that were read are TGTGCCAGTAGTGGCCCAAGCAATCAGCCC. Protein product: CASSGPSNQP. The full CDR3 is CASSGPSNQPQHF. Variable domain in full (rest from reference TRBV19 and TRBJ1-5): DGGITQSPKYLFRKEGQNVTLSCEQNLNHDAMYWYRQDPGQGLRLIYYSQIVNDFQKGDIAEGYSVSREKKESFPLTVTSAQKNPTAFYLCASSGPSNQPQHFGDGTRLSIL.

With regard to this clone: The read halts 3 residues ahead of the CDR3 end, with the missing end drawn from the germline J gene. The chain is built from TRBV7-2 and TRBJ2-3; weak D call: TRBD2 (6 bases). There are 13 residues in the CDR3. The germline gives CDR1 SGHTA, CDR2 FQGNSA. CDR3: CASSFGGEETQYF. The CDR3 DNA, read in part, is TGTGCCAGCAGCTTCGGGGGTGAGGAGACG.

On this clone: The read gets to within 3 residues of the CDR3 end, and the germline J gene fills in the rest. The chain uses TRBV5-4 and TRBJ2-1; D possibly corresponds to TRBD2 (7 bases). The CDR3 runs 14 residues. Between the trimmed V and J ends, which lost 4 bases and 8 bases, there was a span of 16 bases. Germline V gene lookup returns CDR1 SGHNT and CDR2 YYREEE (reference sequence). The CDR3 bases that were read are TGTGCCAGCAGCCGCCGGCAGGGGAGGGATGAG. Its protein product is CASSRRQGRDE. In full, the CDR3 reads CASSRRQGRDEQFF.

Regarding this clone: Sequencing ends 3 residues short of the CDR3 end; the germline J gene provides the rest. V is TRBV5-6 and J is TRBJ1-1; TRBD1 agrees at 9 bases. Germline values: CDR1 SGHDT, CDR2 YYEEEE. V trimming: 9 bases; J trimming: 4 bases; junction bases outside the gene matches: 10. This CDR3 contains 14 residues. Here the CDR3 reads CATHLQGAVTEAFF. CDR3 DNA (partial): TGTGCCACCCACCTACAGGGGGCTGTCACTGAA.

The CDR3 loop is CASNPGQGAQVAEKLFF. The sequenced part of the CDR3 DNA is TGCGCCAGCAACCCGGGACAGGGGGCGCAGGTTGCTGAAAAG. V gene TRBV5-1 combines with J gene TRBJ2-2, with 12 bases that match TRBD1. The missing CDR3 end, 3 residues past where the read stops, is filled in from the germline J gene. This CDR3 region has 17 residues. CDR1 is SGHRS, CDR2 YFSETQ, per germline. The whole variable domain, filled in from reference TRBV5-1 and TRBJ2-2, reads KAGVTQTPRYLIKTRGQQVTLSCSPISGHRSVSWYQQTPGQGLQFLFEYFSETQRNKGNFPGRFSGRQFSNSRSEMNVSTLELGDSALYLCASNPGQGAQVAEKLFFGEGSRLTVL.

The part of the CDR3 DNA that was read is TGTGCCAGCTCACGCAGAGAGGGGTGGGCAGATACG. It codes for CASSRREGWADT. In full, the CDR3 reads CASSRREGWADTQYF. The chain is built from TRBV18 and TRBJ2-3; D might be TRBD1 or TRBD2, each matching 5 bases. The read ends 3 residues early relative to the CDR3; the germline J gene fills the gap. Trimming stripped 4 bases from V and 4 bases from J, with 15 bases between. CDR3 length: 15 amino acids. The germline V gene encodes CDR1 KGHSH and CDR2 LQKENI.

With respect to this clone: The read ends 3 residues shy of where the CDR3 ends; the end is completed using the germline J gene. The chain uses TRBV20-1 and TRBJ1-2, with D possibly being TRBD1 (6 bases). In germline, CDR1 is DFQATT, CDR2 SNEGSKA (reference sequence). The CDR3 spans 13 residues. CDR3 DNA, as far as it was read: TGCAGTGCTAGCGAGAACAGGGTACAAGGC. Protein: CSASENRVQG. The complete CDR3 protein is CSASENRVQGYTF.

Points on this clone: With the read ending 3 residues before the CDR3 end, the germline J gene is used to fill in that end. The genes are TRBV2 and TRBJ1-1, with D perhaps TRBD1 (5 bases). V lost 4 bases to trimming and J lost 0 bases, with 9 bases between them. The CDR3 runs 14 residues. CDR1 is SNHLY, CDR2 FYNNEI, per germline. Partial CDR3 DNA: TGTGCCAGCAGTGGAATGGGGCTGAACACTGAA. Its protein is CASSGMGLNTE. The entire CDR3 protein is CASSGMGLNTEAFF.

Of note for this clone: Sequencing ends 3 residues short of the CDR3 end; the germline J gene provides the rest. The chain is built from TRBV7-6 and TRBJ2-1, with TRBD2 matching 8 bases. The CDR3 has 16 residues. The ends lost 2 bases at V and 1 base at J; junction bases unmatched: 4. Per germline, CDR1 SGHVS and CDR2 FNYEAQ. The chain's CDR3 is CASSLKSGGSYNEQFF. The sequenced part of the CDR3 DNA is TGTGCCAGCAGCTTAAAAAGCGGGGGTTCCTACAATGAG.

Remarks on this clone: The read finishes 3 residues shy of the CDR3 end, and the germline J gene is used to complete it. The chain combines TRBV29-1 with TRBJ2-5; TRBD2 agrees at 10 bases. The ends lost 4 bases at V and 4 bases at J; junction bases unmatched: 6. Germline V gene data show CDR1 as SQVTM and CDR2 as ANQGSEA. CDR3 length equals 14 residues. The sequenced CDR3 bases are TGCAGCGTTGCCCCAGGACTAGCGGTAGAGACC. This codes for CSVAPGLAVET. The whole CDR3 reads CSVAPGLAVETQYF.

Regarding this clone: The read ends 3 residues shy of where the CDR3 ends; the end is completed using the germline J gene. J is TRBJ2-7 and V is TRBV7-8, with a weak D call TRBD2 (5 bases). The V end lost 1 base, the J end lost 4 bases, and 11 bases lay between the germline ends. Germline V CDR1 and CDR2: SGHVS, FQNEAQ. CDR3 length: 14 residues. The sequenced part of the CDR3 DNA is TGTGCCAGCAGCTTAGGGAGGACGGGGTACGAG. Its protein is CASSLGRTGYE. The complete CDR3 protein is CASSLGRTGYEQYF.

Notes on this clone: The sequence runs out 3 residues before the end of the CDR3; the remainder is reconstructed from the germline J gene. The rearrangement links TRBV5-4 to TRBJ1-1; D is perhaps TRBD1 (6 bases). The germline CDR1 and CDR2 sequences are SGHNT and YYREEE (reference sequence). This CDR3 contains 14 residues. The V end was cut by 4 bases, the J end by 6 bases, with 16 bases between. Incomplete CDR3 DNA: TGTGCCAGCAGCAGGGATCCAGGGGTCGCTGAA. Protein product: CASSRDPGVAE. The full CDR3 is CASSRDPGVAEAFF. The variable domain in full, with the rest retrieved from reference TRBV5-4 and TRBJ1-1, is ETGVTQSPTHLIKTRGQQVTLRCSSQSGHNTVSWYQQALGQGPQFIFQYYREEENGRGNFPPRFSGLQFPNYSSELNVNALELDDSALYLCASSRDPGVAEAFFGQGTRLTVV.

This CDR3 reads CASSPRTRGGGDYTF. CDR3 DNA (partial): TGTGCCAGCTCACCACGGACGCGGGGGGGCGGGGAC. The gene calls are TRBV18 and TRBJ1-2; possibly TRBD1 for D (6 bases). The sequenced fragment ends 3 residues before the CDR3 boundary, so the rest is inferred from the germline J gene. CDR1 and CDR2 (germline): KGHSH, LQKENI. This CDR3 comprises 15 residues.

The CDR3 DNA, read in part, is TGTGCCAGCCACATTAGTGGGGCAGTGGATGCCCTCACGGAGACC. Protein sequence: CASHISGAVDALTET. The full-length CDR3 reads as CASHISGAVDALTETQYF. The V gene is TRBV7-8, the J gene TRBJ2-5; a possible D gene is TRBD1 (5 bases). With the read ending 3 residues before the CDR3 end, the germline J gene is used to fill in that end. Deletions cut 8 bases from V and 5 bases from J, with 30 bases between. Looked up from germline, CDR1 is SGHVS and CDR2 is FQNEAQ. CDR3 length: 18 amino acids.

On this clone itself: The read terminates 3 residues before the CDR3 end, so the remaining end is supplied by the germline J gene. The chain uses TRBV2 and TRBJ1-1; no reliable D call. The CDR3 spans 14 residues. Trimming left V 10 bases short and J 5 bases short, with 20 bases between. CDR1 is SNHLY, CDR2 FYNNEI, per germline. CDR3 DNA (partial): TGTGCCACCCAAAATACCGGAGGAGGGACTGAA. This gives the protein CATQNTGGGTE. The full CDR3 reads CATQNTGGGTEAFF. Full variable domain (rest looked up from reference TRBV2 and TRBJ1-1): EPEVTQTPSHQVTQMGQEVILRCVPISNHLYFYWYRQILGQKVEFLVSFYNNEISEKSEIFDDQFSVERPDGSNFTLKIRSTKLEDSAMYFCATQNTGGGTEAFFGQGTRLTVV.

Points on this clone: The read ends 3 residues before the CDR3 terminus; that terminus is restored from the germline J gene. J is TRBJ2-5 and V is TRBV7-9; 7 bases agree with TRBD1. V shed 5 bases, J shed 2 bases, and the junction held 8 bases outside the gene matches. Per germline, CDR1 SEHNR and CDR2 FQNEAQ (reference sequence). There are 15 residues in the CDR3. The CDR3 region is CASSPPGQNQETQYF. CDR3 bases read: TGTGCCAGCAGCCCCCCGGGACAGAATCAAGAGACC.

A note on this clone: The read falls 3 residues short of the CDR3 end, and the missing part is taken from the germline J gene. V is TRBV11-2 and J is TRBJ1-1; the D is unclear. CDR1 is SGHAT and CDR2 is FQNNGV in the germline V gene. The CDR3 spans 13 residues. The CDR3 bases that were read are TGTGCCAGCAGCTTAGGAACGGCAGGCGAA. This sequence encodes CASSLGTAGE. The whole CDR3 is CASSLGTAGEAFF.